A single sample gave rise to the 24 T cell receptor beta chains below, sequenced in a study of blood T cell repertoires in COVID-19. Assay used: immunoSEQ multiplex PCR; TCRdb lists only in-frame clones, some missing. The data contain 100,000 to 150,000 clones, about 80% of them singletons. Sequenced material: PBMCs or T cells enriched from blood (not recorded which). These receptor sequences come from a man aged 35-49 years with acute COVID-19.

The chain joins TRBV24-1 to TRBJ1-1; TRBD1 is a possible D gene (5 bases). CDR3 length: 13 amino acids. V lost 4 bases and J 10 bases, leaving 15 bases between the germline ends. Germline V CDR1 and CDR2: KGHDR, SFDVKD. The CDR3 DNA sequence: TGTGCCACCAGTGAGGGGGGGACCGTACGAGCTTTCTTT. The encoded protein is CATSEGGTVRAFF.

The chain couples TRBV28 to TRBJ2-3, with a weak D call TRBD2 (5 bases). The CDR3 is 14 residues long. CDR1 and CDR2 (germline): MDHEN, SYDVKM. Trimming removed 3 bases from V and 0 bases from J, with 7 bases in between. CDR3 sequence (DNA): TGTGCCAGCAGTTTGGGCGGGAGCACAGATACGCAGTATTTT. Amino acid sequence: CASSLGGSTDTQYF.

The rearrangement joins TRBV6-5 to TRBJ2-1; 14 bases map to TRBD2. The CDR3 runs 15 residues. From germline, CDR1 is MNHEY and CDR2 SVGAGI. V lost 8 bases to trimming and J lost 10 bases; unmatched junction nucleotides: 10. CDR3 nucleotides: TGTGCCAGCCAGGGGGATAGACTAGCGGGAGGGGAGCAGTTCTTC. This sequence encodes CASQGDRLAGGEQFF.

V and J are TRBV5-5 and TRBJ1-6; D not certain. The CDR3 covers 13 residues. The germline V gene encodes CDR1 SGHKS and CDR2 YYEKEE (reference sequence). Trimming took off 5 bases at V and 5 bases at J, with 8 bases between the two ends. CDR3 sequence reads: CASRPQDNSPLHF. As DNA, the CDR3 is TGTGCCAGCAGGCCACAAGATAATTCACCCCTCCACTTT.

With respect to this clone: Other DNA sequences within the sample encode an identical CDR3. This sequence joins TRBV18 and TRBJ1-1, with a weak D call TRBD1 (5 bases). In germline, CDR1 is KGHSH, CDR2 LQKENI. CDR3 size: 14 residues. The V and J ends lost 6 bases and 0 bases respectively, with 11 bases between them. The CDR3, as DNA: TGTGCCAGCTCTCCGACAGCTTTGAACACTGAAGCTTTCTTT. Its protein is CASSPTALNTEAFF. Full variable domain (rest looked up from reference TRBV18 and TRBJ1-1): NAGVMQNPRHLVRRRGQEARLRCSPMKGHSHVYWYRQLPEEGLKFMVYLQKENIIDESGMPKERFSAEFPKEGPSILRIQQVVRGDSAAYFCASSPTALNTEAFFGQGTRLTVV.

The chain recombines TRBV5-1 with TRBJ1-3, with 8 nucleotides matching TRBD1. The ends lost 7 bases at V and 4 bases at J; junction bases unmatched: 4. CDR1 is SGHRS and CDR2 is YFSETQ in the germline V gene. This CDR3 region has 13 residues. CDR3 protein: CASGQGHGNTIYF. Here the CDR3 DNA reads TGCGCCAGCGGACAGGGTCACGGAAACACCATATATTTT.

This chain links TRBV27 with TRBJ1-2, with 8 bases lining up with TRBD1. Germline V gives CDR1 MNHEY, CDR2 SMNVEV (reference sequence). The CDR3 is 16 amino acids. J lost 4 bases, V lost 2 bases, and 9 bases had no gene match. For the CDR3, the DNA is TGTGCCAGCAGTTTACAAGGACAGGGAGGACTCTATGGCTACACCTTC. Encoded protein: CASSLQGQGGLYGYTF.

The gene calls are TRBV6-5 and TRBJ2-1; 12 bases are shared with TRBD2. Germline V CDR1 and CDR2: MNHEY, SVGAGI. The CDR3 is 16 amino acids. Unmatched junction bases numbered 6, after V lost 2 bases and J lost 7 bases. CDR3 loop: CASSYPSSGGGNEQFF. The CDR3 nucleotides are TGTGCCAGCAGTTACCCATCTAGCGGGGGGGGGAATGAGCAGTTCTTC.

The sample holds a few counts of this clone. The rearrangement uses TRBV7-9 and TRBJ2-3; the match to TRBD2 covers 11 bases. V gave up 1 base and J gave up 0 bases; unmatched junction bases: 6. The CDR3 sequence is 18 residues long. CDR1 SEHNR and CDR2 FQNEAQ come from the germline V gene (reference sequence). The CDR3 here is CASSLGLTSGASTDTQYF. CDR3 DNA: TGTGCCAGCAGCTTAGGCTTGACTAGCGGGGCTAGCACAGATACGCAGTATTTT.

A remark on this clone: At the DNA level, this CDR3 is encoded by other sequences in the same sample as well. V and J are TRBV7-9 and TRBJ2-7; TRBD2 might be the D (6 bases). Germline assignment: CDR1 SEHNR and CDR2 FQNEAQ (reference sequence). V gave up 0 bases and J gave up 5 bases, with 14 bases separating them. This CDR3 contains 15 residues. The CDR3 region has the DNA TGTGCCAGCAGCTTAGCGTCGGGAGCCACGGACGAGCAGTACTTC. This codes for CASSLASGATDEQYF.

This chain uses TRBV5-1 with TRBJ2-5; D ambiguous. The germline CDR1 and CDR2 sequences are SGHRS and YFSETQ. The CDR3 has 16 amino acids. V was clipped by 0 bases and J by 3 bases, with 15 bases between them. CDR3 in amino acids: CASSLGSYFGEETQYF. CDR3 DNA sequence: TGCGCCAGCAGCTTGGGGTCCTACTTTGGAGAAGAGACCCAGTACTTC. Drawing the rest from reference TRBV5-1 and TRBJ2-5, the complete variable domain is KAGVTQTPRYLIKTRGQQVTLSCSPISGHRSVSWYQQTPGQGLQFLFEYFSETQRNKGNFPGRFSGRQFSNSRSEMNVSTLELGDSALYLCASSLGSYFGEETQYFGPGTRLLVL.

This rearrangement joins TRBV19 to TRBJ2-7, with TRBD1 as a possible D gene (6 bases). Per the germline V gene, CDR1 is LNHDA and CDR2 is SQIVND (reference sequence). The CDR3 length is 14 residues. Trimming took off 5 bases at V and 5 bases at J, with 16 bases between the two ends. The CDR3 DNA sequence: TGTGCCAGTAGTGTCTCCAACAGGGCCCACGAGCAGTACTTC. Encoded protein: CASSVSNRAHEQYF.

The chain has TRBV5-4 and TRBJ2-1; 7 bases line up with TRBD2. Germline V gene data show CDR1 as SGHNT and CDR2 as YYREEE (reference sequence). The junction had 11 bases not matched to a gene; V was cut back by 2 bases and J by 6 bases. This CDR3 spans 16 amino acids. The CDR3 nucleotides read TGTGCCAGCAGCTTTGGTCAACTAGCGCGACCCAATGAGCAGTTCTTC. Amino acids: CASSFGQLARPNEQFF.

The chain recombines TRBV11-3 with TRBJ2-2, with 7 bases lining up with TRBD2. The V gene's germline CDR1 is SGHNT and CDR2 YENEEA. The CDR3 has 14 amino acids. Trimming removed 4 bases from V and 2 bases from J; junction bases left unmatched: 1. The chain's CDR3 is CASSWGLNTGELFF. Here the CDR3 DNA reads TGTGCCAGCAGCTGGGGACTAAACACCGGGGAGCTGTTTTTT.

This rearrangement joins TRBV9 to TRBJ2-3; a weak D match, TRBD1 (5 bases). The CDR3 is made up of 13 amino acids. The V end lost 0 bases, the J end lost 4 bases, and 6 bases lay between the germline ends. Germline V gene data show CDR1 as SGDLS and CDR2 as YYNGEE. The CDR3 sequence: CASSVGTSDTQYF. The CDR3 nucleotides read TGTGCCAGCAGCGTAGGGACATCAGATACGCAGTATTTT.

The gene calls are TRBV9 and TRBJ2-3; 11 bases agree with TRBD2. CDR3 size: 16 residues. With 3 bases clipped from V and 2 bases from J, the junction kept 5 bases outside the gene matches. Germline V gene lookup returns CDR1 SGDLS and CDR2 YYNGEE. The CDR3 nucleotides read TGTGCCAGCAGCGGATTTAGCGGGAGGGCCACAGATACGCAGTATTTT. This codes for CASSGFSGRATDTQYF. The full variable domain, its missing parts supplied by reference TRBV9 and TRBJ2-3, is DSGVTQTPKHLITATGQRVTLRCSPRSGDLSVYWYQQSLDQGLQFLIQYYNGEERAKGNILERFSAQQFPDLHSELNLSSLELGDSALYFCASSGFSGRATDTQYFGPGTRLTVL.

This clone showed up many times. This rearrangement joins TRBV3-1 (or the pseudogene TRBV3-2) to TRBJ1-4, with D possibly TRBD1 on 5 matching bases. The V and J ends lost 4 bases and 8 bases respectively, with 14 bases between them. Germline V gene sequence: CDR1 LGHDT, CDR2 YNNKEL (reference sequence). The CDR3 runs to 14 residues. The CDR3 is CASSLGLEKEKLFF. For the CDR3, the DNA is TGTGCCAGCAGCCTGGGACTGGAGAAGGAAAAACTGTTTTTT.

The chain links TRBV11-2 to TRBJ1-1; the D is unclear. This CDR3 has 14 residues. CDR1 and CDR2 (germline): SGHAT, FQNNGV. Trimming left V 5 bases short and J 1 base short, with 11 bases between. CDR3 nucleotides: TGTGCCAGCAGCATCGGTCGTGGGAACACTGAAGCTTTCTTT. Translating gives CASSIGRGNTEAFF.

This chain joins TRBV9 and TRBJ2-3, with D possibly matching TRBD2 (10 bases). V shed 0 bases and J shed 1 base, with 24 bases lying between them. Germline CDR1 SGDLS, CDR2 YYNGEE. This CDR3 contains 20 residues. The CDR3 coding sequence is TGTGCCAGCAGCGTAGCTACAGGGGGCTTTCTAGCGGGGGGCACAGATACGCAGTATTTT. Protein sequence: CASSVATGGFLAGGTDTQYF.

This clone was counted between two and nine times. The CDR3 nucleotides are TGTGCCAGCTGCCCAAACTCGGGGGGGGCGCGTATCGTGGCTTTCTTT. It specifies CASCPNSGGARIVAFF. The chain has TRBV7-9 and TRBJ1-1, with D possibly matching TRBD1 (6 bases). This CDR3 comprises 16 residues. Germline CDR1 and CDR2: SEHNR and FQNEAQ (reference sequence). Trimming left V 8 bases short and J 11 bases short, with 30 bases between.

The rearrangement links TRBV28 to TRBJ2-5, with 7 bases that match TRBD1. The V gene end was trimmed by 3 bases and the J gene end by 0 bases; junction bases not matched to a gene: 4. CDR1 and CDR2 from the germline V gene are MDHEN and SYDVKM. The CDR3 totals 15 residues. In DNA form, the CDR3 reads TGTGCCAGCAGTTTTAACAGGGGTAACCAAGAGACCCAGTACTTC. Its translation is CASSFNRGNQETQYF.

This clone appeared once. The chain carries TRBV7-2 and TRBJ1-6; 8 nucleotides align to TRBD1. The CDR3 extends over 17 amino acids. With V trimmed by 5 bases and J by 6 bases, 12 bases remained unmatched. Germline CDR1 is SGHTA and CDR2 is FQGNSA. The CDR3 loop is CASSPHAQGAGNSPLHF. In DNA form, the CDR3 reads TGTGCCAGCAGCCCTCACGCTCAGGGGGCGGGTAATTCACCCCTCCACTTT.

V is TRBV14 and J is TRBJ1-1, with a weak D call TRBD1 (5 bases). Looked up from germline, CDR1 is SGHDN and CDR2 is FVKESK. This CDR3 comprises 15 residues. Trimming took 1 base from V and 3 from J, leaving 12 bases between them. The CDR3 nucleotides read TGTGCCAGCAGCCAAGTAGGGGCGGAGTACACTGAAGCTTTCTTT. Translated, it gives CASSQVGAEYTEAFF.

There are a few counts of this clone. V is TRBV12-3 or TRBV12-4 and J is TRBJ1-1, with D unresolved. The CDR3 totals 11 residues. V gave up 11 bases and J gave up 5 bases, with 12 bases separating them. CDR3 residues: CAHFIDTEAFF. DNA for the CDR3: TGTGCCCATTTCATAGATACTGAAGCTTTCTTT.